This paragraph reports one T cell receptor beta chain. The antigen is not known. This sample stems from a study of cytomegalovirus exposure and HLA in healthy donors. Points from the study as a whole: Later, TCR association rates were found to vary by HLA locus, highest for DRB1 and lowest for HLA-C. Association with HLA alleles at 0.05 false discovery rate was found for around 15,000 TCR beta sequences in a later analysis.

V dropped 0 bases and J dropped 7 bases, with 10 bases sitting between them. The V gene's germline CDR1 is SGHRS and CDR2 YFSETQ. The length of the CDR3 is 14 residues. Use of 60 Vbeta and 13 Jbeta primers characterized the PCR. Sequencing used immunoSEQ multiplex PCR; TCRdb keeps in-frame clones, though not all of them. Of 84,000 or so clones listed, 65% to 85% were seen once; the top ten hold about 3.5%. The sequence was obtained from a man in his fifties in good health and CMV-seronegative. The chain carries TRBV5-1 and TRBJ1-4; D gene unclear. Material for sequencing was PBMCs. CDR3 protein: CASSLGERREKLFF. In nucleotides, the CDR3 is TGCGCCAGCAGCTTGGGTGAGAGGCGTGAAAAACTGTTTTTT.